Following are 30 T cell receptor beta chains from one sample sequenced in a study of blood T cell repertoires in COVID-19. Clones were read by immunoSEQ multiplex PCR, and TCRdb kept only the in-frame ones, dropping some. This repertoire shows under 300,000 clones, about 88% found once; its top ten account for about 2.1%. The material sequenced was peripheral blood. The receptors derive from a woman aged 40 to 50 who had recovered from COVID-19.

The chain recombines TRBV14 with TRBJ2-3; 8 bases line up with TRBD1. The CDR3 is made up of 16 amino acids. CDR1 and CDR2 (germline): SGHDN, FVKESK. With 4 bases clipped from V and 6 bases from J, the junction kept 12 bases outside the gene matches. CDR3 DNA sequence: TGTGCCAGCAGCCCCCAAATAGGGACAGGAATGGATACGCAGTATTTT. Its protein is CASSPQIGTGMDTQYF. Full variable domain (missing parts from reference TRBV14 and TRBJ2-3): EAGVTQFPSHSVIEKGQTVTLRCDPISGHDNLYWYRRVMGKEIKFLLHFVKESKQDESGMPNNRFLAERTGGTYSTLKVQPAELEDSGVYFCASSPQIGTGMDTQYFGPGTRLTVL.

This clone was counted a few times. The chain is built from TRBV3-1 (or the pseudogene TRBV3-2) and TRBJ1-2; 8 positions match TRBD1. The CDR3 sequence is 14 residues long. The germline V gene has CDR1 LGHDT and CDR2 YNNKEL (reference sequence). With V trimmed by 3 bases and J by 6 bases, 6 bases remained unmatched. The CDR3 loop is CASSHLDRVDGYTF. The CDR3 nucleotides are TGTGCCAGCAGCCATTTGGACAGGGTGGATGGCTACACCTTC.

This chain links TRBV5-6 with TRBJ2-7; the match to TRBD1 covers 9 bases. The CDR3 has 14 amino acids. Germline-derived CDR1 and CDR2 are SGHDT and YYEEEE. V lost 4 bases to trimming and J lost 3 bases; unmatched junction nucleotides: 5. The CDR3 nucleotides read TGTGCCAGCAGCATTCGACAGGGGGGCTACGAGCAGTACTTC. As protein: CASSIRQGGYEQYF. Supplemented by reference TRBV5-6 and TRBJ2-7, the full variable domain reads DAGVTQSPTHLIKTRGQQVTLRCSPKSGHDTVSWYQQALGQGPQFIFQYYEEEERQRGNFPDRFSGHQFPNYSSELNVNALLLGDSALYLCASSIRQGGYEQYFGPGTRLTVT.

CDR3 region: CSVDTEGKLFF. In DNA form, the CDR3 reads TGCAGCGTTGACACAGAGGGAAAACTGTTTTTT. The chain joins TRBV29-1 to TRBJ1-4; no reliable D call. V was trimmed by 3 bases and J by 10 bases, leaving 9 bases between them. The CDR3 length is 11 residues. Germline V CDR1 and CDR2: SQVTM, ANQGSEA.

This clone was recorded a few times. The rearrangement uses TRBV29-1 and TRBJ2-2, with D perhaps TRBD2 (6 bases). Germline CDR1 SQVTM, CDR2 ANQGSEA. This CDR3 is 14 amino acids long. The V end lost 3 bases, the J end lost 5 bases, and 13 bases lay between the germline ends. The CDR3, as DNA: TGCAGCGTTGAGGACGGGAGTGGGACCGGGGAGCTGTTTTTT. It translates to CSVEDGSGTGELFF.

This chain joins TRBV4-3 and TRBJ2-3, with D perhaps matching TRBD2 (6 bases). The CDR3 runs to 16 residues. Germline V gives CDR1 LGHNA, CDR2 YSLEER. Trimming pared 0 bases from V and 0 bases from J, leaving 10 bases between. The DNA of the CDR3 is TGCGCCAGCAGCCAAGAAGCGGGTTGGAGCACAGATACGCAGTATTTT. Its translation is CASSQEAGWSTDTQYF.

The gene calls are TRBV3-1 (or the pseudogene TRBV3-2) and TRBJ2-1, with D unclear. CDR1 is LGHDT and CDR2 is YNNKEL in the germline V gene (reference sequence). V gave up 2 bases and J gave up 10 bases, with 21 bases separating them. This CDR3 comprises 16 residues. CDR3 sequence: CASSQRITFGSEEQFF. The CDR3 nucleotides are TGTGCCAGCAGCCAAAGAATCACCTTCGGGTCTGAGGAGCAGTTCTTC.

This clone was detected only once. The chain recombines TRBV28 with TRBJ1-2; 10 bases agree with TRBD1. Germline trimming cut 1 base from V and 7 bases from J; bases unmatched to any gene: 9. This CDR3 spans 16 amino acids. Germline V gives CDR1 MDHEN, CDR2 SYDVKM. The DNA of the CDR3 is TGTGCCAGCAGTTTATTGGGATCCGACAGGGGGCTTGGCTACACCTTC. Translating gives CASSLLGSDRGLGYTF.

The gene calls are TRBV4-3 and TRBJ2-1; 7 bases agree with TRBD1. CDR1 is LGHNA, CDR2 YSLEER, per germline. The V gene end was trimmed by 4 bases and the J gene end by 7 bases; junction bases not matched to a gene: 13. This CDR3 is built from 16 residues. The CDR3 sequence: CASSRIDRVTANEQFF. The CDR3 DNA sequence: TGCGCCAGCAGCCGTATAGACAGGGTCACCGCGAATGAGCAGTTCTTC.

The chain has TRBV19 and TRBJ2-1; a weak D match, TRBD1 (6 bases). Per germline, CDR1 LNHDA and CDR2 SQIVND (reference sequence). This CDR3 is 15 amino acids long. V was clipped by 3 bases and J by 2 bases, with 11 bases between them. The CDR3 here is CASSMKGEPYNEQFF. In DNA form, the CDR3 reads TGTGCCAGTAGTATGAAGGGGGAGCCCTACAATGAGCAGTTCTTC.

The sample holds a few counts of this clone. V usage is TRBV11-3 and J usage is TRBJ2-1; tentative D call: TRBD2 (5 bases). V lost 0 bases and J lost 1, with 13 bases in between. The CDR3 contains 17 residues. The germline V gene encodes CDR1 SGHNT and CDR2 YENEEA. CDR3 in DNA: TGTGCCAGCAGCTTAGATCGGAGGCGGGTATCCTACAATGAGCAGTTCTTC. It codes for CASSLDRRRVSYNEQFF.

V gene TRBV3-1 (or the pseudogene TRBV3-2) combines with J gene TRBJ2-1; 10 bases fit TRBD2. The CDR3 has 16 residues. The V and J ends lost 4 bases and 7 bases, in that order; junction bases with no gene match: 10. Germline assignment: CDR1 LGHDT and CDR2 YNNKEL (reference sequence). CDR3 sequence (DNA): TGTGCCAGCAGCCCGAGCGGGGGGGGGTCCGGGAATGAGCAGTTCTTC. This gives the protein CASSPSGGGSGNEQFF.

This rearrangement joins TRBV7-8 to TRBJ2-7; no clear D. Between the trimmed V and J ends, which lost 5 bases and 5 bases, there was a span of 16 bases. There are 14 residues in the CDR3. Germline lookup yields CDR1 SGHVS and CDR2 FQNEAQ. CDR3 protein: CASSPGFRLNEQYF. The CDR3 region has the DNA TGTGCCAGCAGCCCCGGGTTCCGGCTAAACGAGCAGTACTTC.

V gene TRBV7-2 combines with J gene TRBJ1-4; 8 bases match TRBD1. The CDR3 spans 15 residues. V shed 1 base and J 8 bases; nucleotides not matched to a gene: 6. The germline gives CDR1 SGHTA, CDR2 FQGNSA. The CDR3 DNA follows: TGTGCCAGCAGCTTAGGGTACAGGGGGGGAGAAAAACTGTTTTTT. Its protein product is CASSLGYRGGEKLFF.

The chain links TRBV7-9 to TRBJ1-1; 7 nucleotides align to TRBD1. After removal of 5 bases from V and 6 bases from J, the junction contained 3 bases not matched to a gene. The germline V gene has CDR1 SEHNR and CDR2 FQNEAQ (reference sequence). This CDR3 region has 12 residues. The CDR3 DNA follows: TGTGCCAGCAGCGGGGACAGTTCTGAAGCTTTCTTT. This codes for CASSGDSSEAFF.

Comment on this clone: This same CDR3 is encoded by further DNA sequences in the sample. The rearrangement uses TRBV12-3 or TRBV12-4 and TRBJ1-5; no reliable D call. V lost 3 bases, J lost 1 base, and 4 bases lay in between. This CDR3 has 13 amino acids. CDR3 residues: CASSLRSNQPQHF. In DNA form, the CDR3 reads TGTGCCAGCAGTTTGAGGAGCAATCAGCCCCAGCATTTT.

V and J are TRBV15 and TRBJ2-2; tentative D call: TRBD1 (6 bases). The CDR3 runs 16 residues. Germline CDR1 and CDR2: LNHNV and YYDKDF (reference sequence). V shed 0 bases and J shed 3 bases, with 11 bases lying between them. CDR3 sequence: CATSREYKGDTGELFF. For the CDR3, the DNA is TGTGCCACCAGCAGAGAATACAAGGGGGACACCGGGGAGCTGTTTTTT.

The chain is built from TRBV4-2 and TRBJ2-1; 10 bases map to TRBD1. The CDR3 has 17 residues. J gave up 8 bases and V 1 base, and 11 bases lay outside the gene matches. Germline-derived CDR1 and CDR2 are LGHNA and YNFKEQ. The CDR3 region has the DNA TGTGCCAGCAGCCAAGCTTTGGGGACAGGGGCTAGAGATGAGCAGTTCTTC. Translating gives CASSQALGTGARDEQFF.

The gene calls are TRBV5-1 and TRBJ2-5; 8 bases are shared with TRBD1. The CDR3 is 14 residues long. The V gene's germline CDR1 is SGHRS and CDR2 YFSETQ. The ends lost 4 bases at V and 4 bases at J; junction bases unmatched: 6. The CDR3 loop reads CASSTGQGRETQYF. The DNA of the CDR3 is TGCGCCAGCAGCACCGGACAGGGTCGAGAGACCCAGTACTTC.

The chain has TRBV6-4 and TRBJ2-3; possibly TRBD2 for D (5 bases). Trimming removed 3 bases at V and 7 bases at J, with 14 bases between. The germline gives CDR1 MRHNA, CDR2 SNTAGT. There are 14 residues in the CDR3. The CDR3 region has the DNA TGTGCCAGCAGTGATCTAGCCGGGTCTAATACGCAGTATTTT. It is translated as CASSDLAGSNTQYF.

The chain carries TRBV3-1 (or the pseudogene TRBV3-2) and TRBJ2-3; 11 positions match TRBD2. Germline CDR1 is LGHDT and CDR2 is YNNKEL (reference sequence). The CDR3 is made up of 15 amino acids. V trimming: 5 bases; J trimming: 6 bases; junction bases outside the gene matches: 7. CDR3 nucleotide sequence: TGTGCCAGCAGCGCCCGACTAGCGGGGTTGGATACGCAGTATTTT. Translation: CASSARLAGLDTQYF.

CDR3 region: CASSPWASGGEDTQYF. The DNA for the CDR3 is TGTGCCAGCAGCCCCTGGGCAAGCGGGGGTGAGGATACGCAGTATTTT. The chain uses TRBV6-6 and TRBJ2-3; the match to TRBD2 covers 8 bases. Germline loops: CDR1 MNHNY, CDR2 SVGAGI (reference sequence). This CDR3 comprises 16 residues. The V and J ends lost 6 bases and 6 bases, in that order; junction bases with no gene match: 14.

The rearrangement uses TRBV4-3 and TRBJ2-6; 9 bases are a match to TRBD2. Per the germline V gene, CDR1 is LGHNA and CDR2 is YSLEER. The CDR3 extends over 20 amino acids. Losses at the gene ends were 0 bases for V and 1 base for J; bases not matched to a gene: 10. Written as DNA, the CDR3 is TGCGCCAGCAGCCAAGATCTGGTAGCGGGAGTTAAGTCTGGGGCCAACGTCCTGACTTTC. It encodes CASSQDLVAGVKSGANVLTF.

This sequence joins TRBV5-4 and TRBJ1-4, with 10 nucleotides matching TRBD1. The trim removed 3 bases at V and 7 bases at J, leaving 6 bases unmatched. In germline, CDR1 is SGHNT, CDR2 YYREEE (reference sequence). The CDR3 extends over 15 amino acids. The chain's CDR3 is CASSYRTGGGEKLFF. In DNA form, the CDR3 reads TGTGCCAGCAGCTATCGGACAGGGGGTGGTGAAAAACTGTTTTTT.

This chain joins TRBV28 and TRBJ1-6; D possibly corresponds to TRBD1 (5 bases). V gave up 6 bases and J gave up 1 base, with 10 bases separating them. This CDR3 has 15 amino acids. Germline V gene lookup returns CDR1 MDHEN and CDR2 SYDVKM. The CDR3: CASRTGGSYNSPLHF. The CDR3 coding sequence is TGTGCCAGCAGGACGGGGGGGTCCTATAATTCACCCCTCCACTTT.

CDR3 sequence (DNA): TGTGCCAGCAGCAGCGGGAGCCGAGGAGAGACCCAGTACTTC. Translated, it gives CASSSGSRGETQYF. The rearrangement links TRBV5-4 to TRBJ2-5; TRBD2 matches at 8 bases. V lost 4 bases, J lost 4 bases, and 6 bases stayed unmatched. This CDR3 comprises 14 residues. Per germline, CDR1 SGHNT and CDR2 YYREEE (reference sequence).

The chain uses TRBV4-2 and TRBJ2-7; TRBD2 matches at 12 bases. V gave up 3 bases and J gave up 6 bases; unmatched junction bases: 12. From germline, CDR1 is LGHNA and CDR2 YNFKEQ. The CDR3 runs 17 residues. The CDR3 sequence is CASSHSPLAGGPFEQYF. DNA for the CDR3: TGTGCCAGCAGCCACTCACCTCTAGCGGGAGGGCCATTCGAGCAGTACTTC.

The V call is TRBV5-1, the J call TRBJ2-3, with D possibly being TRBD2 (6 bases). Germline V gene sequence: CDR1 SGHRS, CDR2 YFSETQ. Trimming took 0 bases from V and 3 from J, leaving 14 bases between them. CDR3 length: 16 residues. CDR3 region: CASSLAGGAKTDTQYF. Here the CDR3 DNA reads TGCGCCAGCAGCTTGGCCGGCGGGGCCAAAACAGATACGCAGTATTTT. Full variable domain (rest looked up from reference TRBV5-1 and TRBJ2-3): KAGVTQTPRYLIKTRGQQVTLSCSPISGHRSVSWYQQTPGQGLQFLFEYFSETQRNKGNFPGRFSGRQFSNSRSEMNVSTLELGDSALYLCASSLAGGAKTDTQYFGPGTRLTVL.

On this clone: This same CDR3 is encoded by further DNA sequences in the sample. This chain uses TRBV7-2 with TRBJ2-7; 7 bases align to TRBD1. The trim removed 4 bases at V and 3 bases at J, leaving 6 bases unmatched. The CDR3 length is 14 residues. Per germline, CDR1 SGHTA and CDR2 FQGNSA. CDR3 sequence: CASSSSRQGYEQYF. The CDR3 nucleotides read TGTGCCAGCAGCTCGTCCCGACAGGGCTACGAGCAGTACTTC.

This sequence joins TRBV5-6 and TRBJ2-5, with 8 bases fitting TRBD1. The V gene's germline CDR1 is SGHDT and CDR2 YYEEEE. Trimming cost V 0 bases and J 9 bases; bases outside gene matches: 13. This CDR3 is built from 16 residues. The DNA of the CDR3 is TGTGCCAGCAGCTTGGCGCCGGGACAGGAACTTGGTCCCCAGTACTTC. Its translation: CASSLAPGQELGPQYF.